The 3 T cell receptor beta chains listed next were all sequenced from one sample in a study of identical twins. MiXCR was run by TCRdb on the 5' RACE reads, yielding one entry per CDR3 protein. This sample has 500,000 to 600,000 distinct CDR3 sequences, with approximately 22% found just once. These records were also assigned to another study, of T cells expressing NK-cell markers.

Sequencing was carried out using CD4+ T cells sorted from blood. The origin of the receptors is a woman aged 18-29 years in good health.

This sequence joins TRBV5-1 and TRBJ2-7; D gene uncertain. CDR1 SGHRS and CDR2 YFSETQ come from the germline V gene. The CDR3 consists of 14 residues. Trimming left V 0 bases short and J 3 bases short, with 10 bases between. The CDR3 spells CASSLGVPGYEQYF. In nucleotides, the CDR3 is TGCGCCAGCAGCTTGGGGGTGCCGGGCTACGAGCAGTACTTC. Full variable domain (remainder filled in from reference TRBV5-1 and TRBJ2-7): KAGVTQTPRYLIKTRGQQVTLSCSPISGHRSVSWYQQTPGQGLQFLFEYFSETQRNKGNFPGRFSGRQFSNSRSEMNVSTLELGDSALYLCASSLGVPGYEQYFGPGTRLTVT.

The chain joins TRBV20-1 to TRBJ2-4; weak D call: TRBD2 (5 bases). V lost 5 bases to trimming and J lost 0 bases, with 8 bases between them. Germline V CDR1 and CDR2: DFQATT, SNEGSKA (reference sequence). The CDR3 sequence is 13 residues long. CDR3 residues: CSAQGLAKNIQYF. CDR3 DNA sequence: TGCAGTGCTCAAGGACTAGCCAAAAACATTCAGTACTTC.

This clonotype has just a few counts. V and J are TRBV6-1 and TRBJ2-2; the D gene is possibly TRBD1 (6 bases). Trimming removed 3 bases at V and 6 bases at J, with 14 bases between. The CDR3 has 15 residues. Germline-derived CDR1 and CDR2 are MNHNS and SASEGT. CDR3 residues: CASSDRGVGAGELFF. In DNA, the CDR3 is TGTGCCAGCAGTGACAGGGGCGTTGGGGCCGGGGAGCTGTTTTTT.